What follows are 27 T cell receptor beta chains derived from one specimen sequenced in a study of PD-1 blockade in mismatch repair-deficient tumors. The assay was immunoSEQ multiplex PCR, and TCRdb's table has in-frame clones only and misses some. The data contain 120,000 or so clones, about 88% of them seen just once; the ten biggest clones take up roughly 14%. Sequenced material: peripheral blood, taken 44 weeks after starting pembrolizumab. The receptors derive from an adult with mismatch repair-deficient cancer.

CDR3 amino acids: CASSPMTGGIYEQYF. CDR3 DNA sequence: TGTGCCAGCAGCCCGATGACAGGGGGCATCTACGAGCAGTACTTC. This sequence joins TRBV5-6 and TRBJ2-7; TRBD1 matches at 10 bases. J lost 3 bases, V lost 4 bases, and 7 bases had no gene match. Germline V gene data show CDR1 as SGHDT and CDR2 as YYEEEE. This CDR3 is built from 15 residues.

V gene TRBV13 combines with J gene TRBJ1-2; 8 bases line up with TRBD1. This CDR3 has 15 residues. With V trimmed by 2 bases and J by 5 bases, 7 bases remained unmatched. Per germline, CDR1 PRHDT and CDR2 FYEKMQ (reference sequence). CDR3 sequence reads: CASSLRQGLGYGYTF. The CDR3 DNA reads as TGTGCCAGCAGCTTAAGACAGGGGTTAGGGTATGGCTACACCTTC.

CDR3 in DNA: TGTGCCAGCAGCTTCCGGGACAGGTCAAGCTCCTACGAGCAGTACTTC. It specifies CASSFRDRSSSYEQYF. This chain connects TRBV7-9 to TRBJ2-7; 8 bases are shared with TRBD1. J lost 0 bases, V lost 3 bases, and 7 bases had no gene match. CDR3 length equals 16 residues. CDR1 is SEHNR and CDR2 is FQNEAQ in the germline V gene (reference sequence).

The gene calls are TRBV13 and TRBJ2-3; the match to TRBD1 covers 11 bases. The germline gives CDR1 PRHDT, CDR2 FYEKMQ (reference sequence). The CDR3 has 17 residues. V gave up 5 bases and J gave up 2 bases; unmatched junction bases: 9. The CDR3, as DNA: TGTGCCAGCAGCCAAAGTGGACAGGGGGCCGACACAGATACGCAGTATTTT. It codes for CASSQSGQGADTDTQYF.

Only one count was recorded for this clone. CDR3 amino acids: CASSEDRDDEKLFF. In nucleotides, the CDR3 is TGCGCCAGCAGTGAGGACAGGGACGACGAAAAACTGTTTTTT. The chain has TRBV10-1 and TRBJ1-4; 7 bases fit TRBD1. CDR3 length: 14 residues. V shed 2 bases, J shed 8 bases, and the junction held 5 bases outside the gene matches. Germline-derived CDR1 and CDR2 are WNHNN and SYGVQD (reference sequence).

This chain joins TRBV13 and TRBJ2-7; 8 bases agree with TRBD2. CDR1 and CDR2 (germline): PRHDT, FYEKMQ (reference sequence). There are 16 residues in the CDR3. Trimming cost V 4 bases and J 5 bases; bases outside gene matches: 13. The CDR3 region is CASSSQVPSGRNEQYF. The CDR3 nucleotides are TGTGCCAGCAGCTCCCAGGTCCCTAGCGGGCGGAACGAGCAGTACTTC.

This clone was counted between two and nine times. The chain couples TRBV19 to TRBJ1-2, with a tentative D call TRBD1 (5 bases). Trimming took off 5 bases at V and 4 bases at J, with 14 bases between the two ends. The CDR3 length is 14 residues. The germline gives CDR1 LNHDA, CDR2 SQIVND (reference sequence). CDR3 residues: CASSPGTVIYGYTF. For the CDR3, the DNA is TGTGCCAGTAGTCCCGGGACTGTGATCTATGGCTACACCTTC.

V and J are TRBV6-1 and TRBJ1-2, with 10 bases matching TRBD1. Trimming took 4 bases from V and 4 from J; bases not matched to a gene: 9. The CDR3 is 16 amino acids. In germline, CDR1 is MNHNS, CDR2 SASEGT. CDR3 residues: CASSVGQGEKSYGYTF. In nucleotides, the CDR3 is TGTGCCAGCAGTGTTGGACAGGGGGAAAAATCCTATGGCTACACCTTC.

The rearrangement uses TRBV30 and TRBJ1-2, with D hard to call. Trimming shortened V by 2 bases and J by 1 base, and 14 bases separated the two germline ends. This CDR3 is 15 amino acids long. The V gene's germline CDR1 is GTSNPN and CDR2 SVGIG (reference sequence). CDR3 in amino acids: CAWSTPRLLNYGYTF. Written as DNA, the CDR3 is TGTGCCTGGAGTACACCCCGGCTCCTTAACTATGGCTACACCTTC.

This clone is a singleton in its sample. This sequence joins TRBV7-9 and TRBJ2-1; 13 bases align to TRBD2. V shed 5 bases and J 0 bases; nucleotides not matched to a gene: 10. Per germline, CDR1 SEHNR and CDR2 FQNEAQ (reference sequence). CDR3 length equals 19 residues. CDR3 loop: CASSAKLAGGPRSYNEQFF. CDR3 in DNA: TGTGCCAGCAGCGCAAAACTAGCGGGAGGGCCTCGCTCCTACAATGAGCAGTTCTTC. Full variable domain (outside the CDR3, taken from reference TRBV7-9 and TRBJ2-1): DTGVSQNPRHKITKRGQNVTFRCDPISEHNRLYWYRQTLGQGPEFLTYFQNEAQLEKSRLLSDRFSAERPKGSFSTLEIQRTEQGDSAMYLCASSAKLAGGPRSYNEQFFGPGTRLTVL.

J is TRBJ1-2 and V is TRBV15, with 9 bases fitting TRBD1. V lost 5 bases, J lost 6 bases, and 13 bases stayed unmatched. This CDR3 region has 16 residues. Germline CDR1 reads LNHNV; CDR2 reads YYDKDF (reference sequence). The CDR3 DNA reads as TGTGCCACCAGCGGAAAACAGGGGGCAAGTCGAGATGGCTACACCTTC. Translation gives CATSGKQGASRDGYTF.

This clone qualifies as medium-sized (0.01 to 0.1%). The gene calls are TRBV5-1 and TRBJ2-5; D is undetermined. CDR1 and CDR2 (germline): SGHRS, YFSETQ. V dropped 1 base and J dropped 5 bases, with 12 bases sitting between them. The CDR3 totals 14 residues. The CDR3: CASSLYGSWETQYF. The CDR3 DNA follows: TGCGCCAGCAGCTTGTACGGTTCGTGGGAGACCCAGTACTTC.

This sequence joins TRBV4-1 and TRBJ2-3; D uncertain. The CDR3 spans 13 residues. The germline V and J ends were trimmed by 0 bases and 5 bases, with 6 bases remaining between them. Germline V gives CDR1 MGHRA, CDR2 YSYEKL. As DNA, the CDR3 is TGCGCCAGCAGCCAAGAGCAAGAAGATACGCAGTATTTT. Translation: CASSQEQEDTQYF.

This clone is deemed hyperexpanded. This chain joins TRBV6-6 and TRBJ1-1, with TRBD1 matching over 9 bases. Looked up from germline, CDR1 is MNHNY and CDR2 is SVGAGI (reference sequence). This CDR3 is 13 amino acids long. The J segment lost 10 bases and the V segment lost 0 bases, leaving 3 bases of the junction unmatched. This chain's CDR3 is CASSYSPDRGAFF. CDR3 nucleotide sequence: TGTGCCAGCAGTTACTCCCCGGACAGGGGAGCTTTCTTT.

There are a few counts of this clone. The genes are TRBV27 and TRBJ2-7; 9 positions match TRBD2. The germline gives CDR1 MNHEY, CDR2 SMNVEV (reference sequence). After removal of 3 bases from V and 6 bases from J, the junction contained 3 bases not matched to a gene. CDR3 length: 13 amino acids. The CDR3 DNA reads TGTGCCAGCAGTTTCACAGCGGGAGGCGAGCAGTACTTC. Translated: CASSFTAGGEQYF.

The V gene is TRBV29-1, the J gene TRBJ1-4; D unclear. The CDR3 has 13 amino acids. Germline CDR1 SQVTM, CDR2 ANQGSEA. V lost 7 bases, J lost 5 bases, and 14 bases lay in between. CDR3 coding DNA: TGCAGCGGCATGGGGAACCCCAATGAAAAACTGTTTTTT. Residues: CSGMGNPNEKLFF.

The rearrangement uses TRBV9 and TRBJ1-3, with no clear D. V gave up 2 bases and J gave up 1 base, with 16 bases separating them. Germline assignment: CDR1 SGDLS and CDR2 YYNGEE. The CDR3 is 17 amino acids. The CDR3 DNA sequence: TGTGCCAGCAGCGTCCACGGGCAGGCTCTTTCTGGAAACACCATATATTTT. Amino acid sequence: CASSVHGQALSGNTIYF. Using reference TRBV9 and TRBJ1-3 for the parts outside the CDR3, the full variable domain is DSGVTQTPKHLITATGQRVTLRCSPRSGDLSVYWYQQSLDQGLQFLIQYYNGEERAKGNILERFSAQQFPDLHSELNLSSLELGDSALYFCASSVHGQALSGNTIYFGEGSWLTVV.

CDR3 nucleotides: TGTGCCAGCAGCTTCGGACTAGCGGGAGACGAGCAGTACTTC. Translating it yields CASSFGLAGDEQYF. The V gene is TRBV11-3, the J gene TRBJ2-7; 13 bases line up with TRBD2. V gave up 3 bases and J gave up 5 bases; unmatched junction bases: 1. The germline V gene encodes CDR1 SGHNT and CDR2 YENEEA. The CDR3 sequence is 14 residues long.

V gene TRBV15 combines with J gene TRBJ1-1; D unresolved. Trimming removed 3 bases from V and 1 base from J, with 12 bases in between. Germline V gene sequence: CDR1 LNHNV, CDR2 YYDKDF (reference sequence). The CDR3 extends over 15 amino acids. CDR3 DNA: TGTGCCACCAGCAGGGGTCATTCCCAGAACACTGAAGCTTTCTTT. It translates to CATSRGHSQNTEAFF.

The chain links TRBV28 to TRBJ1-1, with D possibly being TRBD1 (5 bases). The CDR3 spans 14 residues. The germline gives CDR1 MDHEN, CDR2 SYDVKM. V gave up 6 bases and J gave up 6 bases, with 17 bases separating them. The CDR3 sequence is CASRQPRALAEAFF. The CDR3 bases are TGTGCCAGCAGACAACCCAGGGCGTTGGCTGAAGCTTTCTTT.

CDR3 DNA sequence: TGTGCCTGGAGTGTCTGGACAGAGATGGCCGGGGAGCTGTTTTTT. Its translation: CAWSVWTEMAGELFF. This sequence joins TRBV30 and TRBJ2-2; TRBD1 is a possible D gene (6 bases). Germline-derived CDR1 and CDR2 are GTSNPN and SVGIG (reference sequence). This CDR3 contains 15 residues. The V and J ends lost 0 bases and 6 bases respectively, with 14 bases between them.

The chain employs TRBV5-1 and TRBJ2-3; 8 positions agree with TRBD2. V gave up 5 bases and J gave up 6 bases; unmatched junction bases: 11. CDR3 length equals 15 residues. The germline CDR1 and CDR2 sequences are SGHRS and YFSETQ. CDR3 region: CASRPTSASMDTQYF. Written as DNA, the CDR3 is TGCGCCAGCAGACCGACTAGCGCGAGCATGGATACGCAGTATTTT.

In this sample, this clone turned up once. The rearrangement uses TRBV2 and TRBJ1-1, with a weak D call TRBD1 (5 bases). V lost 7 bases and J 5 bases, leaving 20 bases between the germline ends. CDR3 length: 15 amino acids. In germline, CDR1 is SNHLY, CDR2 FYNNEI. CDR3 region: CASIPRWSRGTEAFF. CDR3 sequence (DNA): TGTGCCAGCATTCCAAGGTGGTCTCGGGGGACTGAAGCTTTCTTT.

The chain carries TRBV13 and TRBJ2-5, with D uncertain. V shed 8 bases and J shed 2 bases, with 18 bases lying between them. Germline assignment: CDR1 PRHDT and CDR2 FYEKMQ (reference sequence). The CDR3 sequence is 15 residues long. The CDR3 DNA reads as TGTGCCAGCTCTGCCACTCCGCGCCCTCAAGAGACCCAGTACTTC. It yields the protein CASSATPRPQETQYF.

V gene TRBV7-8 combines with J gene TRBJ2-2; D gene unclear. This CDR3 is 14 amino acids long. Trimming removed 5 bases from V and 8 bases from J, with 15 bases in between. Per the germline V gene, CDR1 is SGHVS and CDR2 is FQNEAQ. The CDR3 DNA reads as TGTGCCAGCAGCCCTGCCGACGGCCTGGGGGAGCTGTTTTTT. As protein: CASSPADGLGELFF.

This clone has just a few counts. The chain employs TRBV4-1 and TRBJ1-3, with D hard to call. The CDR3 length is 11 residues. The ends were cut back, 4 bases at V and 6 bases at J, with 4 bases in the middle. The germline V gene has CDR1 MGHRA and CDR2 YSYEKL. The CDR3 DNA follows: TGCGCCAGCAGCCGAGAAAACACCATATATTTT. This gives the protein CASSRENTIYF.

The chain uses TRBV11-2 and TRBJ2-1; tentatively, D is TRBD1 (6 bases). CDR1 is SGHAT and CDR2 is FQNNGV in the germline V gene. V shed 3 bases and J shed 3 bases, with 9 bases lying between them. The CDR3 contains 14 residues. This chain's CDR3 is CASSFRTDYNEQFF. Here the CDR3 DNA reads TGTGCCAGCAGCTTCAGGACAGACTACAATGAGCAGTTCTTC.